Included here is one TCR beta chain sequence, with context. This receptor's antigen is unknown. Nothing much larger sits one base from this clone, and base qualities are not available. Other DNA sequences of this sample code for an identical CDR3. The CDR3 covers 12 residues, taking in both the cysteine and the phenylalanine. Only CDR3 DNA is held: 36 bases, read in frame from base 1. Via the germline V gene, CDR1 is SGHRS and CDR2 YFSETQ. The junction shows trimming of 5 bases on V and 2 bases on J, plus 8 bases between the germline ends. The sample comes from a study of cytomegalovirus exposure and HLA in healthy donors (dated by TCRdb to 2015 to 2018). In the study overall: An earlier analysis of several hundred of the donors reported approximately 260 Gb of sequence data and around 120 million unique TCR beta sequences obtained from 180 million or so T cells. Approximately 310 gigabases of sequencing data and about 92 million unique TCR sequences made up an early release that covered 500 to 700 HLA-typed donors. The genetic ancestry cluster associated with self-reported Caucasian donors included 80% to 90% of the roughly 400 genotyped donors. The study aimed to test whether signatures of past pathogen exposure could be identified by cataloging public T cell receptors. The study profiled the T cell repertoires of about 640 subjects by immunosequencing and related them to cytomegalovirus serostatus. Along with the approximately 650-subject first cohort, a separate validation cohort of more than 90 different subjects was used. High-throughput TCR immunosequencing, statistical association of individual TCRs with disease status, and machine learning were combined to predict cytomegalovirus infection status. In a later analysis, previously published TCR beta repertoires from about 640 donors were re-analyzed and high-resolution HLA genotyping was added so that TCR occurrence patterns could be studied. The later analysis used no new phenotypic data to find candidate immune exposures, relying instead on TCR beta sequences and their occurrence across donors. An earlier analysis of several hundred of the donors used high-throughput TCR beta sequencing to judge whether each TCR beta V gene segment behaved as functional or pseudogenic. Alongside the repertoire data, information on donor age, sex, ethnicity and CMV serostatus was compiled. A later genetic analysis took genome-wide SNP genotypes for about 55% of the 666 donors and used that subset as a discovery cohort. Every discovery cohort repertoire had been produced on one sequencing platform. HLA typing covered class I and class II loci at four-digit resolution. Typing coverage differed by locus: A, B, C, DRB1 and DQB1 were typed in roughly 620-640 donors, DQA1 in about 510, DPA1 in 600 to 610, and DPB1 in just under 480. A handful of DR-DQ haplotypes were treated as single units for association and clustering because of strong linkage in the cohort. Among roughly 370 genotyped donors of the cohort, an average of about 240,000 unique TCR beta nucleotide sequences were sequenced per donor, roughly 18% of them non-productive. General conclusions and limits of the study: Sequencing depth was assumed to be roughly uniform across donors in the presence/absence analyses, though that assumption may not hold. A cluster of highly shared sequence variants was judged likely to represent a technical artifact of the sequencing pipeline. Because counts were too low, roughly 17 rarely observed V segments, including chromosome 9 orphons, were left out of the earlier analysis of over 550 of the donors. Some IMGT-functional V segments, including TRBV6-2 and TRBV6-3, could not be distinguished by the 87-base-pair reads and were therefore excluded. At a false discovery rate of 0.05, a later analysis linked approximately 18,000 TCR beta sequences to specific HLA alleles. Because HLA typing was missing for some donors at each locus, association tests included only the typed subset. In a later analysis, HLA-associated TCR beta chains showed more clonal expansion and lower generation probabilities than non-associated chains that were equally common. A later analysis found that most CMV-associated TCR beta chains appeared HLA-restricted, with HLA associations seemingly driven largely by CMV exposure. In a later analysis, several top co-occurrence clusters were reported to appear linked to parvovirus B19, influenza, CMV and Epstein-Barr virus. Linkage disequilibrium might explain the correlated functional status among segregating V segments, but an unknown experimental factor could not be excluded. An earlier analysis of some 560 of the donors showed that most TCR beta V segments appeared in productive rearrangements either about 87% or about 30% of the time, which broadly matched IMGT annotations. When HLA alleles, especially DR and DQ, strongly co-occurred, TCR associations were difficult to assign to individual alleles. Immune exposure information for the cohort was limited to CMV serostatus. Compared with the 666-donor mean, donors in an Asian-associated ancestry cluster had fewer N-insertions in productive TCRs, according to a later genetic analysis. In a later analysis, the rate of TCR association differed among HLA loci, with DRB1 alleles having the most associated TCRs and HLA-C alleles having the fewest. Three of the identified cytomegalovirus-associated TCR beta chains were confirmed in vitro to be specific for cytomegalovirus antigens. Most TCR sequences were observed very rarely across donors, whereas some public TCRs were present in many individuals. A total of 164 TCR beta chains were listed by the study as associated with cytomegalovirus. Cytomegalovirus status was reported to be diagnosed by the classifier with high specificity and sensitivity in both the original and validation cohorts. The authors suggested that the approach could potentially be extended to other disease states and immunological phenotypes. V-gene and J-gene trimming of TCR beta chains was associated with a missense DCLRE1C variant in a later genetic analysis, and the association was replicated in an independent cohort. A further reported finding was that TCR beta sequences accurately predicted the HLA-A and HLA-B alleles for most subjects in the first cohort. This cohort had only TCR beta chains sequenced, and the lack of alpha or paired-chain data limited which features could be detected.

The library was obtained by the immunoSEQ multiplex PCR assay. The multiplex PCR relied on a mix of 60 forward primers for TCR Vbeta segments and 13 reverse primers for TCR Jbeta segments. The CDR3 region of rearranged TCR beta genes was amplified from genomic DNA with a multiplex PCR assay. Amplified TCR beta libraries were sequenced as 87-base-pair reads on the Illumina HiSeq System. Regarding the original processing steps: In a later analysis, around 80 million unique TCR beta chains were counted across the approximately 640 repertoires, and roughly 11 million of these chains were shared by at least two donors. Raw reads were error-corrected and collapsed into unique sequences by a nearest-neighbor algorithm in which closely related sequences were merged to remove PCR and sequencing errors. To assign V, D and J gene segments, CDR3 sequences were aligned to IMGT reference sequences. For a sequence to be retained, a match of at least six nucleotides was required to both a V gene segment and a J gene segment. A rearrangement was called productive if the CDR3 had no stop codons and remained in frame with V and J, and every other rearrangement was called non-productive. Following IMGT convention, CDR3 was defined as the stretch from the second conserved V-encoded cysteine to the conserved J-encoded phenylalanine. In an earlier analysis of around 570 of the donors, sequences lacking an unambiguous match to a single V gene segment were excluded. An earlier analysis of 550 to 650 of the donors classified V segments as functional when productive rearrangements were above 56.7% and as segregating when the standard deviation between donors was above 5%. A statistical classification framework was built to diagnose cytomegalovirus status from the catalog of TCR beta chain sequences. In a later analysis, TCR nucleotide sequences were compared against IMGT/GENE-DB human TR gene sequences so that V and J genes could be assigned. The TCRdist pipeline was used in a later analysis to assign CDR3 sequences and most-parsimonious VDJ recombination scenarios. A later analysis defined each TCR beta chain by its CDR3 amino acid sequence plus V-gene family, and excluded reads lacking a unique V-gene family. A later analysis removed 500 to 650 highly shared, low-generation-probability nucleotide sequences to deal with suspected cross-contamination and a sequencing artifact. For each public chain, a later analysis derived a clonal expansion index from normalized ranks of inferred template counts within each repertoire. Generation probabilities in a later analysis came from a VDJ recombination model fitted to out-of-frame rearrangements, and those results were checked against IGoR. A later analysis scored TCR-TCR, TCR-HLA and TCR-CMV co-occurrence with hypergeometric tests, applying a repertoire-size bias correction to TCR pairs. A later analysis estimated false discovery rates by permuting HLA or CMV assignments 20 times. A later analysis grouped co-occurring TCRs with DBSCAN, adding TCRdist sequence similarity when clustering within HLA-allele-positive subsets. Repertoires with fewer than 30,000 or more than 120,000 public chains, plus five repertoires with anomalous nucleotide sharing, were excluded from co-occurrence clustering. TCRdb took this table from immuneACCESS and kept in-frame rearrangements with V and J called. Such tables lack part of the clones; where checked against another copy, unresolved V genes explain under half of the gap, and the rest is unexplained. That table supplies the V and J calls and clone size; D and trimming were determined from the DNA. This sample gives about 200,000 clones in total; about 86% of them show up just once. The top ten clonotypes cover under 2% of the sample.

The cohort was made up of around 720 healthy bone marrow donors. At the time of sampling, every cohort member was nominally healthy, though immune exposures that went unrecorded were likely present. The donor was CMV seropositive and belonged to the group of about 290 seropositive cohort members. A peripheral blood sample was provided by each donor, and peripheral blood mononuclear cells were used for TCR beta sequencing. Genomic DNA was extracted from the blood cell samples with the Qiagen DNeasy Blood Extraction Kit. This receptor was taken from a man in his forties in good health and CMV-seropositive. Sequencing used PBMCs. The V and J genes are TRBV5-1 and TRBJ2-7; the D gene is perhaps TRBD1, from 6 matching bases. The DNA reads as follows: TGCGCCAGCAGGGGGGACACCTACGAGCAGTACTTC. This codes for CASRGDTYEQYF.